This T cell receptor beta chain originates from a study of cytomegalovirus exposure and HLA in healthy donors (TCRdb year 2017). Context from the whole study: According to an earlier analysis of 550 to 700 of the donors, about 179 million T cells yielded some 120 million unique TCR beta sequences and approximately 300 Gb of sequence data. An early release that covered some 630 HLA-typed donors contained about 300 gigabases of sequencing data and 70 million to 100 million unique TCR sequences. Among the approximately 420 genotyped donors, 75% to 90% belonged to the genetic ancestry cluster associated with self-reported Caucasian donors. The study aimed to test whether cataloging public T cell receptors could reveal signatures of past pathogen exposure. The T cell repertoires of some 670 subjects were profiled by immunosequencing and related to cytomegalovirus serostatus. Besides the first cohort of about 730 subjects, a separate validation cohort made up of 120 different subjects was used. High-throughput TCR immunosequencing, statistical association of individual TCRs with disease status, and machine learning were combined to predict cytomegalovirus infection status. To study patterns of TCR occurrence, a later analysis re-analyzed previously published TCR beta repertoires from 600 to 750 donors and added high-resolution HLA genotyping. Rather than using new phenotypic data, the later analysis identified candidate immune exposures from TCR beta sequences and from how often those sequences occurred across donors. In an earlier analysis of over 550 of the donors, high-throughput TCR beta sequencing was used to judge whether each TCR beta V gene segment behaved as functional or pseudogenic. Alongside the repertoire data, information on donor age, sex, ethnicity and CMV serostatus was compiled. Genome-wide SNP genotypes for about 65% of the 666 donors were used in a later genetic analysis, which treated that subset as a discovery cohort. Every discovery cohort repertoire had been produced on one sequencing platform. Class I and class II HLA loci were covered by the typing at four-digit resolution. The number of typed donors differed by locus: about 620-640 for A, B, C, DRB1 and DQB1; approximately 530 for DQA1; some 610 for DPA1; and about 450 for DPB1. About 5 DR-DQ haplotypes were handled as single units for association and clustering, since linkage in the cohort was strong. Across around 400 genotyped donors of the cohort, an average of 235,054 unique TCR beta nucleotide sequences per donor were sequenced, and 15% to 20% of those sequences were non-productive. What the study reported, not specific to this receptor: The presence/absence analyses assumed that sequencing depth was roughly uniform across donors, and that assumption may not be true. According to the authors, the approach could potentially be generalized to other disease states and immunological phenotypes. The study listed 164 TCR beta chains as associated with cytomegalovirus. A later analysis found that TCR association rates varied across HLA loci, with DRB1 alleles showing the most associated TCRs and HLA-C alleles the fewest. In a later analysis, HLA-associated TCR beta chains were found to be more clonally expanded and to have lower generation probabilities than equally common non-associated chains. Linkage disequilibrium might explain the correlated functional status among segregating V segments, but an unknown experimental factor could not be ruled out. In this cohort, only TCR beta chains were sequenced, and detectable features were limited by the absence of alpha or paired-chain data. Some IMGT-functional V segments, including TRBV6-2 and TRBV6-3, could not be distinguished by the 87-base-pair reads and were therefore excluded. A later genetic analysis associated a missense DCLRE1C variant with V-gene and J-gene trimming of TCR beta chains, and an independent cohort replicated the association. A further reported finding was that TCR beta sequences accurately predicted the HLA-A and HLA-B alleles for most subjects in the first cohort. A cluster of highly shared sequence variants was judged likely to represent a technical artifact of the sequencing pipeline. For the cohort, immune exposure information was limited to CMV serostatus. Most TCR sequences were seen in very few donors, while some public TCRs were found in many individuals. A later analysis reported that several top co-occurrence clusters appeared linked to parvovirus B19, influenza, CMV and Epstein-Barr virus. Because HLA typing was missing for some donors at each locus, association tests included only the typed subset. The earlier analysis of about 600 of the donors excluded 15 to 20 rarely observed V segments, including chromosome 9 orphons, because counts were too low. The classifier was reported to diagnose cytomegalovirus status with high specificity and sensitivity in both the original cohort and the validation cohort. Compared with the roughly 670-donor mean, donors in an Asian-associated ancestry cluster had fewer N-insertions in productive TCRs, according to a later genetic analysis. According to a later analysis, most CMV-associated TCR beta chains appeared to be HLA-restricted, and the HLA associations seemed to be driven largely by CMV exposure. An earlier analysis of several hundred of the donors showed that most TCR beta V segments appeared in productive rearrangements either about 87% or about 30% of the time, which broadly matched IMGT annotations. In a later analysis, 16,951 TCR beta sequences were associated with specific HLA alleles at a false discovery rate of 0.05. In vitro tests confirmed that a few of the cytomegalovirus-associated TCR beta chains recognize cytomegalovirus antigens. Assigning TCR associations to individual alleles was difficult when HLA alleles, especially DR and DQ, strongly co-occurred.

The CDR3 goes from the cysteine to the phenylalanine over 20 residues. The CDR3 DNA has 60 bases and is translated from base 1. Comment on this clone: No cognate antigen has been identified for it. No quality values exist for individual bases; no much larger clone is one base distant.

Libraries were built with the immunoSEQ multiplex PCR assay. The multiplex PCR relied on a mix of 60 forward primers for TCR Vbeta segments and 13 reverse primers for TCR Jbeta segments. The CDR3 region of rearranged TCR beta genes was amplified from genomic DNA by a multiplex PCR assay. The amplified TCR beta libraries were sequenced on the Illumina HiSeq System as 87-base-pair reads. Turning to the authors' computational methods: A later analysis tallied around 80 million unique TCR beta chains across the approximately 670 repertoires, and about 10 million of those chains were shared by two or more donors. To remove PCR and sequencing errors, raw reads were error-corrected and collapsed into unique sequences using a nearest-neighbor algorithm that merged closely related sequences. To assign V, D and J gene segments, CDR3 sequences were aligned to IMGT reference sequences. For a sequence to be retained, at least a six-nucleotide match to both a V gene segment and a J gene segment was required. Rearrangements were classified as productive when the CDR3 lacked stop codons and remained in frame with V and J, and all other rearrangements were classified as non-productive. Following IMGT convention, CDR3 was defined as the stretch from the second conserved V-encoded cysteine to the conserved J-encoded phenylalanine. The earlier analysis of about 590 of the donors excluded sequences that lacked an unambiguous match to a single V gene segment. In an earlier analysis of approximately 590 of the donors, a V segment was called functional when productive rearrangements were above 56.7%, and segregating when the standard deviation between donors exceeded 5%. To diagnose cytomegalovirus status from the catalog of TCR beta chain sequences, a statistical classification framework was built. In a later analysis, V and J genes were assigned by comparing TCR nucleotide sequences against IMGT/GENE-DB human TR gene sequences. In a later analysis, CDR3 sequences and most-parsimonious VDJ recombination scenarios were assigned using the TCRdist pipeline. In a later analysis, each TCR beta chain was defined by its CDR3 amino acid sequence together with its V-gene family, and reads lacking a unique V-gene family were excluded. A later analysis removed 450 to 600 highly shared, low-generation-probability nucleotide sequences to deal with suspected cross-contamination and a sequencing artifact. A later analysis calculated a clonal expansion index for each public chain from normalized within-repertoire ranks of inferred template counts. In a later analysis, generation probabilities were computed with a VDJ recombination model fitted to out-of-frame rearrangements, and the resulting probabilities were checked against IGoR. A later analysis scored TCR-TCR, TCR-HLA and TCR-CMV co-occurrence with hypergeometric tests, applying a repertoire-size bias correction to TCR pairs. In a later analysis, false discovery rates were estimated by permuting HLA or CMV assignments 20 times. In a later analysis, co-occurring TCRs were grouped with DBSCAN, and TCRdist sequence similarity was added when clustering was performed within HLA-allele-positive subsets. Co-occurrence clustering excluded repertoires with fewer than 30,000 or more than 120,000 public chains, plus five with anomalous nucleotide sharing. TCRdb carries this immuneACCESS record with in-frame sequences only. Its versions omit some clonotypes, under half of them owing to an unresolved V gene in the studies checked, with the rest unexplained. Clonal size and the V and J genes are those of that table, whereas D and trimming came from the DNA. This sample comprises some 130,000 clones, around 77% of them detected only once. Approximately 2% of the sample comes from the top ten.

In total, approximately 610 healthy bone marrow donors made up the cohort. Cohort members were all nominally healthy when sampled, although unrecorded immune exposures were likely present. The donor was CMV seronegative and was included in the group of 352 seronegative cohort members. Every donor gave a peripheral blood sample, and the peripheral blood mononuclear cells from that sample were used for TCR beta sequencing. Genomic DNA extraction from the blood cell samples was performed with the Qiagen DNeasy Blood Extraction Kit. The sequenced material came from PBMCs. In this chain, TRBV21-1 is recombined with TRBJ2-7; the table names TRBD2, a call not compared with the DNA. TRBV21-1 is listed as a pseudogene. This clonotype was sampled from a man aged 25-45 years in good health and CMV-seronegative. The DNA sequence reads TGTGCCAGCAGCAAAGCGAGGAAGCGGGAGTCTTACAGTGGGTCCTACGAGCAGTACTTC. It encodes CASSKARKRESYSGSYEQYF.